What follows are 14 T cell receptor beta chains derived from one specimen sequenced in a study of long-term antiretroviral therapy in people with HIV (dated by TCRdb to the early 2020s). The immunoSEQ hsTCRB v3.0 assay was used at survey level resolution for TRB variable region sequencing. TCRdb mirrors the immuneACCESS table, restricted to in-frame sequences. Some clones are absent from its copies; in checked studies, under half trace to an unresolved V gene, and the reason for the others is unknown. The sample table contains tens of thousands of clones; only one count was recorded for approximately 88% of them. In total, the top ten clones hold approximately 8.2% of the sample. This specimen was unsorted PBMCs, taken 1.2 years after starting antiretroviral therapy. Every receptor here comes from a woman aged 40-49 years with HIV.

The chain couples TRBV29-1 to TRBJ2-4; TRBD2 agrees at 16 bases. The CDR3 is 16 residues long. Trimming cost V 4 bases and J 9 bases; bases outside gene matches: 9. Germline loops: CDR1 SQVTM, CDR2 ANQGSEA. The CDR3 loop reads CSVVPGLAGGTGIQYF. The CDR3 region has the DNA TGCAGCGTTGTCCCGGGACTAGCGGGAGGGACAGGCATTCAGTACTTC. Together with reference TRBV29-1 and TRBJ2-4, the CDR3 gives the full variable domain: SAVISQKPSRDICQRGTSLTIQCQVDSQVTMMFWYRQQPGQSLTLIATANQGSEATYESGFVIDKFPISRPNLTFSTLTVSNMSPEDSSIYLCSVVPGLAGGTGIQYFGAGTRLSVL.

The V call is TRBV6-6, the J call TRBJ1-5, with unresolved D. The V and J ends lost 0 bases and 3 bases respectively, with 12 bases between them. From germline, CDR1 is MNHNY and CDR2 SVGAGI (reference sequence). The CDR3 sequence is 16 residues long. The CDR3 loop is CASSYSSQRDNQPQHF. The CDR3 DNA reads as TGTGCCAGCAGTTACTCCAGCCAGCGGGACAATCAGCCCCAGCATTTT.

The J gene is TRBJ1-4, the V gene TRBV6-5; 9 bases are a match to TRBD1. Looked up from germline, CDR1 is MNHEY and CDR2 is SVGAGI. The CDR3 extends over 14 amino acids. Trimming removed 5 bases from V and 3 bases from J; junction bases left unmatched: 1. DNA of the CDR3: TGTGCCAGCAGTGGACAGGGGCCTAATGAAAAACTGTTTTTT. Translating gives CASSGQGPNEKLFF.

Here the CDR3 reads CAGCSPSGNTIYF. CDR3 in DNA: TGTGCCGGTTGTTCCCCATCTGGAAACACCATATATTTT. This chain connects TRBV28 to TRBJ1-3; D gene uncertain. The germline V and J ends were trimmed by 11 bases and 1 base, with 12 bases remaining between them. CDR3 length: 13 residues. Germline CDR1 MDHEN, CDR2 SYDVKM.

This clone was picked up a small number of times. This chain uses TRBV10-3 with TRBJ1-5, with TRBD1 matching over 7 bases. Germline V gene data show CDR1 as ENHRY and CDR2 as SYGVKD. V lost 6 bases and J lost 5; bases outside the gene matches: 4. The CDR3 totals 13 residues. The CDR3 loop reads CAIRTGMYQPQHF. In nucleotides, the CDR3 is TGTGCCATCAGGACAGGGATGTATCAGCCCCAGCATTTT.

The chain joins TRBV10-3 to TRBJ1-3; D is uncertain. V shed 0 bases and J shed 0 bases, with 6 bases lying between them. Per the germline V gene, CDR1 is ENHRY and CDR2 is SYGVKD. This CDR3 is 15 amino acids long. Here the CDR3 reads CAISESAVSGNTIYF. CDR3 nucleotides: TGTGCCATCAGTGAGTCGGCGGTCTCTGGAAACACCATATATTTT.

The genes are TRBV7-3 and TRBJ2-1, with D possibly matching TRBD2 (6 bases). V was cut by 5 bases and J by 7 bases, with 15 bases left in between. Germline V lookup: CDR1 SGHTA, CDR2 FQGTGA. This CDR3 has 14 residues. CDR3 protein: CASSGTLSRNEQFF. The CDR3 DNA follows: TGTGCCAGCAGCGGGACTCTCAGTCGTAATGAGCAGTTCTTC. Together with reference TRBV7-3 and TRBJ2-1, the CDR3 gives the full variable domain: GAGVSQTPSNKVTEKGKYVELRCDPISGHTALYWYRQSLGQGPEFLIYFQGTGAADDSGLPNDRFFAVRPEGSVSTLKIQRTERGDSAVYLCASSGTLSRNEQFFGPGTRLTVL.

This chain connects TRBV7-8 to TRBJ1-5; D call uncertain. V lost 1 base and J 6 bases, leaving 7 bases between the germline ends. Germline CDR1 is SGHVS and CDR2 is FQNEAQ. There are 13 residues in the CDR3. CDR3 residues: CASSLGAAQPQHF. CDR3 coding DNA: TGTGCCAGCAGCTTAGGGGCCGCTCAGCCCCAGCATTTT.

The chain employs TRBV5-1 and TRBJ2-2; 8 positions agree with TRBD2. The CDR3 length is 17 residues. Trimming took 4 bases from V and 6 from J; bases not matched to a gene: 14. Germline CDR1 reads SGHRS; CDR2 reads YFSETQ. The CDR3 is CASSPLGLAGSAGELFF. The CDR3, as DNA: TGCGCCAGCAGCCCCCTCGGTTTAGCGGGATCAGCCGGGGAGCTGTTTTTT.

In DNA form, the CDR3 reads TGTGCCAGCAGCTTAAGGGGCCCACGGTCTCAAGAGACCCAGTACTTC. Amino acids: CASSLRGPRSQETQYF. This chain uses TRBV7-8 with TRBJ2-5, with a tentative D call TRBD1 (5 bases). The length of the CDR3 is 16 residues. Germline-derived CDR1 and CDR2 are SGHVS and FQNEAQ. Trimming took 2 bases from V and 2 from J, leaving 15 bases between them.

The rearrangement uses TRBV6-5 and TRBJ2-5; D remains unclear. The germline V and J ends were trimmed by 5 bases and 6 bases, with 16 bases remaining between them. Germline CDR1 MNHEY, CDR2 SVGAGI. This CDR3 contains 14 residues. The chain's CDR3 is CASSPNPQRKTQYF. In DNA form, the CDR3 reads TGTGCCAGCAGTCCAAACCCACAGAGAAAGACCCAGTACTTC.

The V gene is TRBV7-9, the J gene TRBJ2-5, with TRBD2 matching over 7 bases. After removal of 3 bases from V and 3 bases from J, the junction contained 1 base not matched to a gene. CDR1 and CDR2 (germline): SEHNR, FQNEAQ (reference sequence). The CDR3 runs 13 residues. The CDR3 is CASSFRGEETQYF. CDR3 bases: TGTGCCAGCAGCTTCCGGGGGGAAGAGACCCAGTACTTC.

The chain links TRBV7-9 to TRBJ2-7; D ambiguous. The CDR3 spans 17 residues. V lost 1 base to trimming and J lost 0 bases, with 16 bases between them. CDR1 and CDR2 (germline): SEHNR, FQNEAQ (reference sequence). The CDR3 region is CASSLDDIGRFSYEQYF. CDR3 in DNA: TGTGCCAGCAGCTTAGATGATATCGGGCGGTTCTCCTACGAGCAGTACTTC.

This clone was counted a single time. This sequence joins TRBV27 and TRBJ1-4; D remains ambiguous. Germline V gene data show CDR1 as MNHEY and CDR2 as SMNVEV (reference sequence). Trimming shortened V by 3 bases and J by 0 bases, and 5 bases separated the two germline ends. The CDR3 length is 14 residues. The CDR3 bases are TGTGCCAGCAGTTTCGGGGCAACTAATGAAAAACTGTTTTTT. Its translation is CASSFGATNEKLFF.